The sequence of this TCR beta chain was determined in a study of blood T cell repertoires in COVID-19. Background on the study: COVID-19 samples, acute and convalescent, were from the United States, Italy and Spain. Sample material is recorded as cDNA or gDNA derived from T cells, B-cell-depleted T cells, or PBMCs.

V lost 1 base, J lost 3 bases, and 15 bases stayed unmatched. This CDR3 is built from 21 residues. CDR1 is LGHNA, CDR2 YNFKEQ, per germline. As handled by the study authors: For nucleated cells, counts were estimated from reference gene primer amplification. Produced via immunoSEQ multiplex PCR; TCRdb's table is partial and in-frame only. D and trimming come from the DNA, and the V and J calls and clone size come from that table. The data hold over 200,000 clones, with around 88% observed a single time. The TCR originated in an older man with acute or convalescent COVID-19. The sample was peripheral blood. This chain links TRBV4-2 with TRBJ2-2; 12 bases line up with TRBD2. This chain's CDR3 is CASSQVTGGRLAGVDTGELFF. CDR3 bases: TGTGCCAGCAGCCAAGTGACAGGGGGCCGACTAGCGGGAGTGGACACCGGGGAGCTGTTTTTT.